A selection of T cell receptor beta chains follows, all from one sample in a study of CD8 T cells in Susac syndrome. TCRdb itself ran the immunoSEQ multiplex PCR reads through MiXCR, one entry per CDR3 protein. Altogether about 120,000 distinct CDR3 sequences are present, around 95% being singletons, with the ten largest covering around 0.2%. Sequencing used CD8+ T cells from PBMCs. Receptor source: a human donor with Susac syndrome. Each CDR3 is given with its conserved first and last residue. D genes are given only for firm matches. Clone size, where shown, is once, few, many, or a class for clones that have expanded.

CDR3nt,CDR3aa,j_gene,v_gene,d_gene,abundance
TGTGCCAGCAGCCTGGACGGCGGGAGAATAGATACGCAGTATTTT,CASSLDGGRIDTQYF,TRBJ2-3,TRBV7-6,TRBD2,.
TGCAGTGCTAGAGCTTCGGCTTTAGACACCGGGGAGCTGTTTTTT,CSARASALDTGELFF,TRBJ2-2,TRBV20-1,.,.
TGTGCCAGCAGCGCCCAGGGGTGGGGGGACACTGAAGCTTTCTTT,CASSAQGWGDTEAFF,TRBJ1-1,TRBV7-9,.,.
TGTGCCAGCAGCTTTGACAACCCGAACACTGAAGCTTTCTTT,CASSFDNPNTEAFF,TRBJ1-1,TRBV5-4,.,.
TGTGCCAGCAGTTACTCGGGACATCAAGCTTTCTTT,CASSYSGHQAFF,TRBJ1-1,TRBV6-6,.,.
TGCAGTGCTAGAGATCCCCCGGATGAAAAACTGTTTTTT,CSARDPPDEKLFF,TRBJ1-4,TRBV20-1,.,.
TGCAGTGCTAGAATACCGGGACAGGTCTACGAGCAGTACTTC,CSARIPGQVYEQYF,TRBJ2-7,TRBV20-1,TRBD1,.
TGTGCCAGCAGCCCCCCGGGACTAGGTCGGCCGTGGGAGCAGTACTTC,CASSPPGLGRPWEQYF,TRBJ2-7,TRBV14,TRBD2,.
TGTGCCTGGGAAGCGCAGAGCTACGAGCAGTACTTC,CAWEAQSYEQYF,TRBJ2-7,TRBV30,.,.
TGTGCCAGCAGTTTATGGGCGCCCCAAAGCGGCACAGATACGCAGTATTTT,CASSLWAPQSGTDTQYF,TRBJ2-3,TRBV28,.,.
TGTGCCAGCAGTGAAGCGAGCGGGACAGCTAATCAGCCCCAGCATTTT,CASSEASGTANQPQHF,TRBJ1-5,TRBV6-1,TRBD1,.
TGTGCCAGCCCCCGGAGCGGGAACACTGAAGCTTTCTTT,CASPRSGNTEAFF,TRBJ1-1,TRBV11-3,.,.
TGCAGCGTTGTTGACAGGGTCCAGGGCGCGCAGTATTTT,CSVVDRVQGAQYF,TRBJ2-3,TRBV29-1,TRBD1,.
TGTGCCAGCAGTCCTCCGGGACAGGGGGCTAGAGAGCAGTACTTC,CASSPPGQGAREQYF,TRBJ2-7,TRBV6-6,TRBD1,once
TGTGCCAGTAGTATCCCCCCAGGGGCCATCAATGAGCAGTTCTTC,CASSIPPGAINEQFF,TRBJ2-1,TRBV19,.,.
TGTGCCAGCTCACCGCTGACACCTCCGCCGGTCTCTGGGGCCAACGTCCTGACTTTC,CASSPLTPPPVSGANVLTF,TRBJ2-6,TRBV18,.,.
TGTGCCAGCAGTTTAGGGGGGCGGGACAGGGAGGTTCAGTACTTC,CASSLGGRDREVQYF,TRBJ2-4,TRBV27,TRBD1,.
TGTGCCAGCAGGGAAATGACAGGACCCGAAAAACTGTTTTTT,CASREMTGPEKLFF,TRBJ1-4,TRBV27,.,.
TGTGCCTGGAGTTACAGGGAGGCAGAAGCTTTCTTT,CAWSYREAEAFF,TRBJ1-1,TRBV30,.,.
TGTGCCAGCAGCCCCACAGGGAACGTCTATGGCTACACCTTC,CASSPTGNVYGYTF,TRBJ1-2,TRBV7-2,.,.
TGTGCCAGTAGTACCACAGGGCCTGGGGCCAACGTCCTGACTTTC,CASSTTGPGANVLTF,TRBJ2-6,TRBV19,.,.
TGCGCCAGCAGCCACGCTAGAAATGAAGCTTTCTTT,CASSHARNEAFF,TRBJ1-1,TRBV4-3,.,.
TGTGCCAGCAGCCCACGTACCGGGACTAGAGAGATAGAGACCCAGTACTTC,CASSPRTGTREIETQYF,TRBJ2-5,TRBV12-3/TRBV12-4,TRBD2,.
TGTGCCAGCAGTTCATCTACTTCTGGGGCCAACGTCCTGACTTTC,CASSSSTSGANVLTF,TRBJ2-6,TRBV27,.,.
TGTGCCAGCCAGCGCGGGACTAGCACAGATACGCAGTATTTT,CASQRGTSTDTQYF,TRBJ2-3,TRBV28,.,.
TGCGCCTGCAGCCCGGCCATCGAGCCTGGGGCCAACGTCCTGACTTTC,CACSPAIEPGANVLTF,TRBJ2-6,TRBV4-3,.,.
TGTGCCAGCAGCCAAGCGAATCGGAGGGGTACGCAGTATTTT,CASSQANRRGTQYF,TRBJ2-3,TRBV3-1,.,.
TGTGCCACCAGTGATTTGAATGAGCAGTTCTTC,CATSDLNEQFF,TRBJ2-1,TRBV24-1,.,.
TGCAGTGCTAGGGGGGACAGGGGTGTTGACGAGCAGTACTTC,CSARGDRGVDEQYF,TRBJ2-7,TRBV20-1,TRBD1,.
TGTGCCAGCAGCCAGGGGACAGCTGGCACAGATACGCAGTATTTT,CASSQGTAGTDTQYF,TRBJ2-3,TRBV4-2,TRBD1,.
TGTGCCAGATCACAGGGGAGGAATGAGCAGTTCTTC,CARSQGRNEQFF,TRBJ2-1,TRBV2,.,.
TGTGCCTGGCAACCAGGGAACACTGAAGCTTTCTTT,CAWQPGNTEAFF,TRBJ1-1,TRBV30,.,.
TGTGCCAGCTCTATTACCGGGACGGCACACGACGAGCAGTACTTC,CASSITGTAHDEQYF,TRBJ2-7,TRBV6-2/TRBV6-3,.,.
TGCGCCAGCAGCCAAGACGGGGGAGACACCGATCAGCCCCAGCATTTT,CASSQDGGDTDQPQHF,TRBJ1-5,TRBV4-1,.,.
TGTGCCAGTACAAAGGACACGTTCTATGGCTACACCTTC,CASTKDTFYGYTF,TRBJ1-2,TRBV19,.,.
TGCGCCAGCAGCCAGATCGCACCGGCGGGGAGGCTTGAAAAACTGTTTTTT,CASSQIAPAGRLEKLFF,TRBJ1-4,TRBV4-1,.,.
TGTGCCAGCACCCTCCAGGGGGCCAATCAGCCCCAGCATTTT,CASTLQGANQPQHF,TRBJ1-5,TRBV28,TRBD1,.
TGTGCCACCAGCAGGACAGGGTACGATCAGCCCCAGCATTTT,CATSRTGYDQPQHF,TRBJ1-5,TRBV15,TRBD1,.
TGTGCCAGCAGGATCACAGGGGGCGATGGCTACACCTTC,CASRITGGDGYTF,TRBJ1-2,TRBV6-5,TRBD1,.
TGCAGCGCTGAGGCAATCGGGGCCAACACCGGGGAGCTGTTTTTT,CSAEAIGANTGELFF,TRBJ2-2,TRBV29-1,.,.
TGTGCCAGCAGCGTCGCCTACTCCAGGAATAACTATGGCTACACCTTC,CASSVAYSRNNYGYTF,TRBJ1-2,TRBV9,.,.
TGTGCCAGCAGCTTCCGGGACAGGGGGCATGATGAGCAGTTCTTC,CASSFRDRGHDEQFF,TRBJ2-1,TRBV7-3,TRBD1,once
TGTGCCTGGGCTCCCGGACAGGGAGGTTGCACCTTC,CAWAPGQGGCTF,TRBJ1-2,TRBV30,TRBD1,.
TGTGCCAGCAGTTACGCCCCGGAACGCGAAGCTTTCTTT,CASSYAPEREAFF,TRBJ1-1,TRBV6-2/TRBV6-3,.,.
TGCGCCAGCAGCCAAACCCAGGGTTATCAGCCCCAGCATTTT,CASSQTQGYQPQHF,TRBJ1-5,TRBV4-3,.,.
TGCGCCAGCAGCCACCGTGGGGCAAGTAACACTGAAGCTTTCTTT,CASSHRGASNTEAFF,TRBJ1-1,TRBV4-1,.,once
TGCGCCAGCAGCCAATTCGGGTCGGGGGAGCAGTACTTC,CASSQFGSGEQYF,TRBJ2-7,TRBV4-1,.,.
TGTGCCACCAGCACTGACACCGGGGAGCTGTTTTTT,CATSTDTGELFF,TRBJ2-2,TRBV15,.,.
TGTGCCAGCAGCTCGAGGACAGGGAACACTGAAGCTTTCTTT,CASSSRTGNTEAFF,TRBJ1-1,TRBV7-9,TRBD1,.
TGTGCCAGCAGCTTAGCGGGGAAAGAGACCCAGTACTTC,CASSLAGKETQYF,TRBJ2-5,TRBV7-9,.,.
TGCGCCAGCAGCCAAAGCAGGGTCACGAAACCTACCATATATTTT,CASSQSRVTKPTIYF,TRBJ1-3,TRBV4-1,.,once
TGTGCCTGGAGTGGCCGGATGAAGTTTTATGGCTACACCTTC,CAWSGRMKFYGYTF,TRBJ1-2,TRBV30,.,.
TGTGCCAGCTCACAACCGGACAGGGGGCTTACCACAGATACGCAGTATTTT,CASSQPDRGLTTDTQYF,TRBJ2-3,TRBV18,TRBD1,once
TGTGCCAGCAGACCCCTCAGGGTGACTAACTATGGCTACACCTTC,CASRPLRVTNYGYTF,TRBJ1-2,TRBV27,.,.
TGTGCCTGGAGTTTCCAGATGGGGGCCAATGAGCAGTTCTTC,CAWSFQMGANEQFF,TRBJ2-1,TRBV30,.,.
TGTGCCTGGAGTGTACAGTCACTAGCGGGGTTGGAGACCCAGTACTTC,CAWSVQSLAGLETQYF,TRBJ2-5,TRBV30,TRBD2,once
TGTGCCAGCAGCGGAGAAGCGGGAGTGGGGGATGAGCAGTTCTTC,CASSGEAGVGDEQFF,TRBJ2-1,TRBV7-9,TRBD2,once
TGTGCCAGCAGCTCGGGCGGATCTGATACGCAGTATTTT,CASSSGGSDTQYF,TRBJ2-3,TRBV5-8,.,.
TGTGCCAGCAGCCAATCCGAGGGGATTCCCCAGCATTTT,CASSQSEGIPQHF,TRBJ1-5,TRBV3-1,.,.